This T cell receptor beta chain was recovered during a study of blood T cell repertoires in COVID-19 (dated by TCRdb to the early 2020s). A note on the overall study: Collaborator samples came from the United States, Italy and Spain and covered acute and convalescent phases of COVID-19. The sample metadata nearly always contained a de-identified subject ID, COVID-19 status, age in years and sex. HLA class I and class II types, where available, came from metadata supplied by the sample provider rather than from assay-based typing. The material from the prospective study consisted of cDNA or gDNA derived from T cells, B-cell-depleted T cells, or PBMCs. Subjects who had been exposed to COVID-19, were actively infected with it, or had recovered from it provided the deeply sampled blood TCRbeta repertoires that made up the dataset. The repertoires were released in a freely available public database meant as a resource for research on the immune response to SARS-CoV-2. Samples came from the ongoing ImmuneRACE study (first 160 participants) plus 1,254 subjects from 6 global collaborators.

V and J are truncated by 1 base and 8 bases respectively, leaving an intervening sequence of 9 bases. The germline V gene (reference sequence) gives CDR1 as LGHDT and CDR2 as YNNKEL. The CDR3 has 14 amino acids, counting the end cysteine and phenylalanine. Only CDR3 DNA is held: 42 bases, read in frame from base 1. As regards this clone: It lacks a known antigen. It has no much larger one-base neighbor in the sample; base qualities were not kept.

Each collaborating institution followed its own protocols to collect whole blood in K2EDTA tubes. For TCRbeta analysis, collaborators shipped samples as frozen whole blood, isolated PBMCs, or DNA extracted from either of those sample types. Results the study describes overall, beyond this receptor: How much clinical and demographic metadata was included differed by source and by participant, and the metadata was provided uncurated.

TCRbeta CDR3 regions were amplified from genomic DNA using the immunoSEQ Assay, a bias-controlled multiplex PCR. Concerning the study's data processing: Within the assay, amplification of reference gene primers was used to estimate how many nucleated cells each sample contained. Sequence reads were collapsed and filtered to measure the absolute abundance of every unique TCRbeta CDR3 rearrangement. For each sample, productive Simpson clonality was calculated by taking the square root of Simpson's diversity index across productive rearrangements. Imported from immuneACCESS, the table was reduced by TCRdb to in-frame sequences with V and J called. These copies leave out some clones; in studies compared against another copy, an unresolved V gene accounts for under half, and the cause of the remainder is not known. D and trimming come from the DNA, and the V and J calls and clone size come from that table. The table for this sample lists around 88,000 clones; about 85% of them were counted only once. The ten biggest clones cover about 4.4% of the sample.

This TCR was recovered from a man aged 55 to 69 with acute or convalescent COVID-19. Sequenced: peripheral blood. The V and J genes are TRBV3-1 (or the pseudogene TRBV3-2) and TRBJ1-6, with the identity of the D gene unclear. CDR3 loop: CASSQVLGDSPLHF. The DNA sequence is TGTGCCAGCAGCCAAGTTTTGGGAGATTCACCCCTCCACTTT.